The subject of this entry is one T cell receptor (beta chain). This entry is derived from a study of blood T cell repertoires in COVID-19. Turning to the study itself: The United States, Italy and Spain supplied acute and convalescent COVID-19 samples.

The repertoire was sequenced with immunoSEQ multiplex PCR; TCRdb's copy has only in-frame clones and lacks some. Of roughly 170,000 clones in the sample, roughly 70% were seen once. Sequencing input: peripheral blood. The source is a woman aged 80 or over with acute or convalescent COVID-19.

CDR3 nucleotides: TGTGCCAGTAAGGACACCGGGGGAAGGAACACTGAAGCTTTCTTT. Amino acids: CASKDTGGRNTEAFF. The J gene is TRBJ1-1, the V gene TRBV19; D might be TRBD1 (5 bases). The CDR3 consists of 15 residues. V gave up 7 bases and J gave up 1 base, with 16 bases separating them. Germline V gene lookup returns CDR1 LNHDA and CDR2 SQIVND (reference sequence).